This TCR beta chain was profiled in a study of blood T cell repertoires in COVID-19. For the study at large: Samples representing acute and convalescent COVID-19 were sourced from the United States, Italy and Spain. PBMCs, B-cell-depleted T cells, or T cells provided the cDNA or gDNA that made up the material.

Under the authors' procedure: Amplification of reference gene primers provided the estimated nucleated cell counts. Using immunoSEQ multiplex PCR, the repertoire was profiled, and TCRdb retains in-frame clones only, with some absent. V and J calls and clone size are those listed in that table; D and trimming were worked out from the DNA. This sample has around 140,000 clones, with 75% to 85% found just once. Trimming removed 6 bases from V and 7 bases from J, with 15 bases in between. Germline V gene data show CDR1 as MNHEY and CDR2 as SVGAGI. CDR3 length: 13 residues. The clonotype comes from a woman over 75 with active or convalescent COVID-19. The chain uses TRBV6-5 and TRBJ1-2; TRBD1 might be the D (6 bases). Specimen: peripheral blood. The CDR3 bases are TGTGCCAGCAGGCCCCGGGACATGGCTGGCTACACCTTC. Translated, it gives CASRPRDMAGYTF.